This is a list of T cell receptor beta chains from one sample in a study of cytomegalovirus exposure and HLA in healthy donors. The protocol was immunoSEQ multiplex PCR, while the TCRdb copy is restricted to in-frame clones and leaves out a portion. The table has about 120,000 clones, roughly 80% seen once. Sequencing was performed on PBMCs. The receptors here all came from a man between 60 and 75 years old in good health and CMV-seropositive. Each CDR3 is given without its conserved first and last residue. Each record gives: clone size, V gene, CDR3 protein. Not all rows give a size; the values are once, few, many and, for expanded clones, a class.

>.|TRBV6-5
ASSSQGSEKLF
>once|TRBV11-1
ASSHRTSHTGELF
>.|TRBV5-4
ASRVGGGGEAF
>few|TRBV6-4
ASSAGPDTEAF
>.|TRBV6-1
ASSVSTGQPNEKLF
>.|TRBV5-8
ASSPSFRGRSGTPYNEQF
>once|TRBV21-1
ASSNGLAGADEQF
>.|TRBV5-4
ASSRSREGTEAF
>.|TRBV5-1
ASSSQGNTGELF
>.|TRBV2
ASSGTGFNEQF
>.|TRBV18
ASSPATRSDEQY
>.|TRBV29-1
SVATGKAGELF
>.|TRBV9
ASSTGAGAEAF
>few|TRBV5-4
ASAGTNTEAF
>.|TRBV7-3
ASSLTGGQYNEQF
>.|TRBV5-4
ASSIRTGEETQY
>.|TRBV27
ASRQGSYEQY
>.|TRBV5-1
ASSLEGTSGSHERDTQY
>.|TRBV11-2
ASSRFPGQGTTGELF
>.|TRBV5-1
ASSNRDRGPSGTEAF
>.|TRBV4-2
ASSQVGPGGGSGHEQY
>once|TRBV25-1
ASSETTGADGYT
>.|TRBV7-9
ASSLAQGRNTEAF
>.|TRBV28
ASSRDSGYGYT
>.|TRBV5-4
ASSTGQGGNEQF
>.|TRBV18
ASSPWPAHQRPQH
>.|TRBV23-1
ASSPPGTSTYEQY
>.|TRBV5-1
ASSLVGGSYNEQF
>.|TRBV5-5
ATGQGPYEQY
>.|TRBV2
AFPEQGSYGYT
>once|TRBV11-2
ASSPWETGEYTGELF
>once|TRBV6-1
ASAQSRNREETQY
>.|TRBV7-9
SSSPTGGDYGYT
>.|TRBV28
ATALEGLGVETQY
>.|TRBV6-1
ASSRQGLTYEQY
>.|TRBV28
ASKPGVGSNQPQH
>.|TRBV5-1
ASSLTLTYEQY
>.|TRBV7-9
SSSPEGGRTFREQF
>.|TRBV7-9
ASSSTRQVNYGYT
>few|TRBV19
ASSIQQFNEKLF
>.|TRBV4-2
ASSQDLASSYEQY
>.|TRBV6-1
ASSGQSSYNEQF
>.|TRBV15
ATSRATMTSGGAYEQY
>.|TRBV18
ASSPGSIRDTQY
>.|TRBV10-3
AISPGFRGYT
>few|TRBV6-5
ASSYSVWGGNTEAF
>.|TRBV19
ASSIRGYDQPQH
>.|TRBV15
ATSDRDRGLTEAF
>.|TRBV6-1
ASSPQNYNQPQH
>.|TRBV10-3
AIRPSGVNTEAF
>.|TRBV9
ASSVFDNGIGAF
>.|TRBV2
ASSVGLAGANTGELF
>.|TRBV30
AWSEPPVYDEQY
>.|TRBV5-1
ASSLAIGAVDTQY
>.|TRBV27
ASSLTGDGANVLT
>.|TRBV6-1
ATNGGRMTDTQY
>once|TRBV5-6
ASSFFKGHTEAF